The present entry profiles one T cell receptor (beta chain) with its context. Clinical history reported by participants formed the basis on which cohorts were assigned. Trimming pared 7 bases from V and 6 bases from J, leaving 21 bases between. Germline CDR1 MNHNY, CDR2 SVGAGI (reference sequence). This CDR3 comprises 15 residues. This entry is derived from a study of blood T cell repertoires in COVID-19. Study-wide context: Spain, Italy and the United States supplied samples that represented acute and convalescent COVID-19.

This table comes from immunoSEQ multiplex PCR, and its TCRdb copy is limited to in-frame clones, with some not included. The sample has roughly 200,000 clones, roughly 90% seen once. The chain combines TRBV6-6 with TRBJ1-1; weak D call: TRBD1 (5 bases). The sequenced sample was PBMCs or T cells enriched from blood (not recorded which). This clonotype was obtained from a woman between 40 and 50 years old with acute COVID-19. CDR3 protein: CASNTLGTLFPEAFF. In DNA form, the CDR3 reads TGTGCCAGCAATACCTTAGGGACTCTCTTTCCTGAAGCTTTCTTT.